This T cell receptor beta chain was captured by sequencing in a study of shared clonotypes between healthy human individuals. Study-wide background: CD8 memory received one plate per donor, CD8 naive two, CD4 memory three and CD4 naive three. Overall study results and limits: Clonotype sharing across a few donors was observed for approximately 5% of naive CD4 clonotypes.

Profiling relied on immunoSEQ multiplex PCR, and the TCRdb table lists in-frame clones only, not all of them. In the table there are fewer than 1.4 million clones, around three quarters of which are singletons. A remark on this clone: Its antigen remains unknown.

The CDR3 totals 14 residues. Trimming stripped 5 bases from V and 2 bases from J, with 13 bases between. Germline assignment: CDR1 SGHAT and CDR2 FQNNGV. V usage is TRBV11-2 and J usage is TRBJ2-7; either TRBD1 or TRBD2 may supply D (5 bases each). Input material: memory CD4+ T cells from PBMCs. Subset here: CD45RA-negative fraction. The sequence was obtained from a man aged 18 to 30 in good health. Some clones in this sample may be carry-over from other donors' samples. CDR3 residues: CASSPRGSPYEQYF. As DNA, the CDR3 is TGTGCCAGCAGCCCGAGGGGCAGTCCCTACGAGCAGTACTTC.